The 29 T cell receptor beta chains below all came from one sample that was sequenced in a study of CD8 T cells in ankylosing spondylitis. Study-level findings and limits: A motif of 7 to 9 highly homologous TCR beta variants was seen as apparently characteristic of ankylosing spondylitis blood.

TCRdb itself ran the 5' RACE reads through MiXCR, one entry per CDR3 protein. The sample yields roughly 440,000 distinct CDR3 sequences, roughly 18% seen once. These receptors have no known antigen. The specimen sequenced was blood, either unsorted or a sorted T cell fraction (not recorded which). The receptors shown here come from a male donor with ankylosing spondylitis.

This clonotype occurred a few times. The V call is TRBV11-2, the J call TRBJ2-2, with a weak D call TRBD1 (6 bases). Germline CDR1 SGHAT, CDR2 FQNNGV. This CDR3 spans 14 amino acids. V shed 2 bases and J shed 7 bases, with 11 bases lying between them. The CDR3 DNA sequence: TGTGCCAGCAGCTTACAAGGGGGTGACGGGGAGCTGTTTTTT. Translating gives CASSLQGGDGELFF.

The rearrangement uses TRBV20-1 and TRBJ1-2, with 7 bases fitting TRBD1. J gave up 3 bases and V 5 bases, and 6 bases lay outside the gene matches. The CDR3 extends over 13 amino acids. In germline, CDR1 is DFQATT, CDR2 SNEGSKA (reference sequence). CDR3 DNA: TGCAGTGCTGTCGACAGGGTTGACTATGGCTACACCTTC. Its translation is CSAVDRVDYGYTF.

This chain joins TRBV7-2 and TRBJ2-2; D may be TRBD1 (5 bases). Looked up from germline, CDR1 is SGHTA and CDR2 is FQGNSA. Trimming stripped 5 bases from V and 3 bases from J, with 7 bases between. The CDR3 contains 13 residues. CDR3 nucleotide sequence: TGTGCCAGCAGCCCACAGGACACCGGGGAGCTGTTTTTT. This encodes CASSPQDTGELFF.

The chain links TRBV7-8 to TRBJ2-7; tentatively, D is TRBD2 (5 bases). V lost 1 base, J lost 4 bases, and 8 bases lay in between. CDR3 length: 13 amino acids. Per the germline V gene, CDR1 is SGHVS and CDR2 is FQNEAQ. CDR3 coding DNA: TGTGCCAGCAGCTTAGAGAGGAGGTACGAGCAGTACTTC. Its protein is CASSLERRYEQYF.

This chain connects TRBV7-3 to TRBJ2-5, with 14 bases matching TRBD2. V lost 5 bases, J lost 5 bases, and 4 bases stayed unmatched. CDR3 length: 15 residues. The V gene's germline CDR1 is SGHTA and CDR2 FQGTGA. Here the CDR3 DNA reads TGTGCCAGCAGCCTCGGGACTAGCGGGAGTGAGACCCAGTACTTC. Protein: CASSLGTSGSETQYF.

This sequence joins TRBV7-2 and TRBJ2-7, with TRBD2 as a possible D gene (5 bases). Trimming took 8 bases from V and 3 from J, leaving 11 bases between them. Per germline, CDR1 SGHTA and CDR2 FQGNSA. This CDR3 region has 12 residues. This chain's CDR3 is CASQRDLYEQYF. Here the CDR3 DNA reads TGTGCCAGCCAGAGGGATCTCTACGAGCAGTACTTC.

DNA for the CDR3: TGCAGTGCTAGAGATACGGGCCGCACCGGGGAGCTGTTTTTT. This gives the protein CSARDTGRTGELFF. The V gene is TRBV20-1, the J gene TRBJ2-2; D is ambiguous. CDR3 length: 14 amino acids. Trimming took 0 bases from V and 4 from J, leaving 9 bases between them. Germline loops: CDR1 DFQATT, CDR2 SNEGSKA (reference sequence).

This clonotype was recorded a few times. The chain joins TRBV20-1 to TRBJ2-3, with 10 bases fitting TRBD1. Germline CDR1 reads DFQATT; CDR2 reads SNEGSKA (reference sequence). The ends lost 6 bases at V and 4 bases at J; junction bases unmatched: 7. There are 14 residues in the CDR3. The CDR3 DNA sequence: TGCAGTGCGATGACAGGGGGCAAGTCAGATACGCAGTATTTT. Translating it yields CSAMTGGKSDTQYF.

CDR3 residues: CASSTGTVPPGEQYF. The CDR3 bases are TGTGCCAGCAGCACCGGGACAGTGCCTCCGGGCGAGCAGTACTTC. The chain is built from TRBV2 and TRBJ2-7; TRBD1 matches at 7 bases. This CDR3 has 15 amino acids. Germline CDR1 SNHLY, CDR2 FYNNEI. V lost 6 bases, J lost 6 bases, and 14 bases stayed unmatched.

The chain uses TRBV24-1 and TRBJ2-7, with D maybe TRBD2 (6 bases). The CDR3 extends over 16 amino acids. V lost 4 bases, J lost 1 base, and 16 bases lay in between. Germline assignment: CDR1 KGHDR and CDR2 SFDVKD. The CDR3 DNA sequence: TGTGCCACCAGTGACCCTCGCGAGGGAGGATCCTACGAGCAGTACTTC. Protein: CATSDPREGGSYEQYF.

Only a few counts were recorded for this clonotype. The chain has TRBV5-1 and TRBJ2-5; D might be TRBD1 or TRBD2, each matching 6 bases. The V gene lost 4 bases and the J gene lost 1 base, with 11 bases spanning the gap. CDR3 length: 14 amino acids. Looked up from germline, CDR1 is SGHRS and CDR2 is YFSETQ. The CDR3 region is CASSGGQTQETQYF. CDR3 DNA: TGCGCCAGCAGCGGGGGGCAGACCCAAGAGACCCAGTACTTC.

This clonotype was detected only a few times. The rearrangement uses TRBV28 and TRBJ2-4, with 8 bases matching TRBD2. CDR1 and CDR2 (germline): MDHEN, SYDVKM. This CDR3 is built from 16 residues. J gave up 5 bases and V 6 bases, and 12 bases lay outside the gene matches. CDR3 in DNA: TGTGCCAGCAGCACAATGGGCGGGGGGAACCAAAACATTCAGTACTTC. It specifies CASSTMGGGNQNIQYF.

The chain is built from TRBV4-1 and TRBJ1-1; TRBD1 matches 7 bases. The ends lost 1 base at V and 0 bases at J; junction bases unmatched: 11. CDR3 length: 18 amino acids. Germline lookup yields CDR1 MGHRA and CDR2 YSYEKL. The CDR3 spells CASSQAPSEGGLNTEAFF. The CDR3 DNA is TGCGCCAGCAGCCAAGCCCCAAGTGAAGGGGGCCTGAACACTGAAGCTTTCTTT.

This clonotype appeared a few times. This chain links TRBV7-2 with TRBJ2-3, with TRBD2 matching 7 bases. The germline V gene encodes CDR1 SGHTA and CDR2 FQGNSA. V was pared by 5 bases and J by 4 bases, with 3 bases of the junction left unmatched. The CDR3 has 13 residues. CDR3 in DNA: TGTGCCAGCAGCCCCGGGAGGCCAGATACGCAGTATTTT. Translation gives CASSPGRPDTQYF.

CDR3: CASSQATVGTEAFF. CDR3 nucleotides: TGTGCCAGCAGCCAAGCGACAGTAGGGACTGAAGCTTTCTTT. This chain joins TRBV3-1 and TRBJ1-1, with D possibly TRBD1 on 5 matching bases. This CDR3 spans 14 amino acids. The V end was cut by 1 base, the J end by 5 bases, with 11 bases between. CDR1 and CDR2 from the germline V gene are LGHDT and YNNKEL (reference sequence).

The V gene is TRBV20-1, the J gene TRBJ1-5; a weak D match, TRBD1 (6 bases). Germline CDR1 DFQATT, CDR2 SNEGSKA (reference sequence). The CDR3 totals 14 residues. Written as DNA, the CDR3 is TGCAGCGCCGGGGGCCAGGGTAGCAATCAGCCCCAGCATTTT. Its protein is CSAGGQGSNQPQHF.

This clonotype was detected only a few times. J is TRBJ1-1 and V is TRBV27; TRBD1 might be the D (5 bases). Per the germline V gene, CDR1 is MNHEY and CDR2 is SMNVEV (reference sequence). This CDR3 comprises 14 residues. Between the trimmed V and J ends, which lost 7 bases and 3 bases, there was a span of 15 bases. CDR3 sequence reads: CASTPRAGHTEAFF. DNA of the CDR3: TGTGCCAGCACCCCTCGCGCGGGGCACACTGAAGCTTTCTTT.

This clonotype was counted ten times or more. The chain is built from TRBV6-1 and TRBJ2-6; no clear D. V lost 4 bases and J lost 0, with 16 bases in between. The germline CDR1 and CDR2 sequences are MNHNS and SASEGT. The CDR3 extends over 18 amino acids. CDR3 bases: TGTGCCAGCAGTGGAGTGGCCACATCATCCTCTGGGGCCAACGTCCTGACTTTC. It specifies CASSGVATSSSGANVLTF.

The rearrangement joins TRBV6-5 to TRBJ1-6, with 8 nucleotides matching TRBD1. From germline, CDR1 is MNHEY and CDR2 SVGAGI. CDR3 length: 16 residues. J lost 2 bases, V lost 4 bases, and 4 bases had no gene match. The CDR3 spells CASSFRTGPYNSPLHF. The CDR3 DNA sequence: TGTGCCAGCAGTTTCCGGACAGGGCCCTATAATTCACCCCTCCACTTT.

There are a few counts of this clonotype. V gene TRBV20-1 combines with J gene TRBJ1-4; D uncertain. The germline V gene has CDR1 DFQATT and CDR2 SNEGSKA (reference sequence). Trimming took off 6 bases at V and 0 bases at J, with 11 bases between the two ends. CDR3 length: 14 amino acids. The CDR3 DNA is TGCAGTGCCTTGGCAGCACCAACTAATGAAAAACTGTTTTTT. Translated: CSALAAPTNEKLFF.

This clonotype has more than one count but fewer than ten. V and J are TRBV9 and TRBJ2-5; 9 bases are a match to TRBD2. CDR1 is SGDLS, CDR2 YYNGEE, per germline. V shed 2 bases, J shed 5 bases, and the junction held 7 bases outside the gene matches. The CDR3 runs 15 residues. The CDR3 DNA reads TGTGCCAGCAGCGTGAGTGTAGCGGGAGTTGAGACCCAGTACTTC. It yields the protein CASSVSVAGVETQYF.

The chain is built from TRBV28 and TRBJ2-5; a possible D gene is TRBD2 (7 bases). The CDR3 consists of 11 residues. V was clipped by 7 bases and J by 5 bases, with 8 bases between them. Germline V gene data show CDR1 as MDHEN and CDR2 as SYDVKM. The CDR3 coding sequence is TGTGCCAGCACGGGGGGCGAGACCCAGTACTTC. Residues: CASTGGETQYF. The full variable domain, completed using reference TRBV28 and TRBJ2-5, is DVKVTQSSRYLVKRTGEKVFLECVQDMDHENMFWYRQDPGLGLRLIYFSYDVKMKEKGDIPEGYSVSREKKERFSLILESASTNQTSMYLCASTGGETQYFGPGTRLLVL.

The rearrangement links TRBV19 to TRBJ2-7, with D perhaps matching TRBD2 (5 bases). Germline CDR1 and CDR2: LNHDA and SQIVND (reference sequence). The CDR3 has 12 amino acids. V lost 5 bases and J lost 4, with 9 bases in between. The CDR3 region is CASSGGLYEQYF. The CDR3 DNA reads TGTGCCAGTAGTGGAGGCTTGTACGAGCAGTACTTC.

This clonotype was recorded many times. The V call is TRBV5-1, the J call TRBJ2-7; a weak D match, TRBD1 (6 bases). The CDR3 covers 14 residues. Deletions cut 1 base from V and 1 base from J, with 9 bases between. Germline lookup yields CDR1 SGHRS and CDR2 YFSETQ. The DNA of the CDR3 is TGCGCCAGCAGCTTGTATCAGGGGTCCTACGAGCAGTACTTC. It encodes CASSLYQGSYEQYF.

This clonotype was counted only a few times. V is TRBV5-1 and J is TRBJ2-7; D might be TRBD1 (5 bases). Trimming shortened V by 4 bases and J by 0 bases, and 14 bases separated the two germline ends. Germline V gene lookup returns CDR1 SGHRS and CDR2 YFSETQ. CDR3 length: 15 residues. CDR3 residues: CASSPTTASSYEQYF. CDR3 DNA sequence: TGCGCCAGCAGCCCAACGACAGCGAGCTCCTACGAGCAGTACTTC. Supplemented by reference TRBV5-1 and TRBJ2-7, the full variable domain reads KAGVTQTPRYLIKTRGQQVTLSCSPISGHRSVSWYQQTPGQGLQFLFEYFSETQRNKGNFPGRFSGRQFSNSRSEMNVSTLELGDSALYLCASSPTTASSYEQYFGPGTRLTVT.

This chain connects TRBV20-1 to TRBJ1-5; D is possibly TRBD1 (6 bases). The V end was cut by 5 bases, the J end by 3 bases, with 11 bases between. The CDR3 runs to 13 residues. Germline assignment: CDR1 DFQATT and CDR2 SNEGSKA (reference sequence). In nucleotides, the CDR3 is TGCAGTGCTTTGGACAGCCCCAATCAGCCCCAGCATTTT. It specifies CSALDSPNQPQHF.

This clonotype was seen only a few times. The chain combines TRBV20-1 with TRBJ1-5, with 9 nucleotides matching TRBD1. The germline V gene has CDR1 DFQATT and CDR2 SNEGSKA (reference sequence). The CDR3 spans 15 residues. J lost 6 bases, V lost 5 bases, and 11 bases had no gene match. CDR3 sequence (DNA): TGCAGTGCTCCTTATGCGGGACAGGGTATTCAGCCCCAGCATTTT. This codes for CSAPYAGQGIQPQHF.

The V gene is TRBV4-1, the J gene TRBJ1-5, with D unclear. The CDR3 is made up of 15 amino acids. Looked up from germline, CDR1 is MGHRA and CDR2 is YSYEKL. With 1 base removed from V and 1 base from J, the gap between germline ends came to 8 bases. This CDR3 is CASSQGAISNQPQHF. Written as DNA, the CDR3 is TGCGCCAGCAGCCAAGGGGCGATAAGCAATCAGCCCCAGCATTTT.

This clonotype was seen a handful of times. This chain uses TRBV9 with TRBJ2-2; 9 bases are a match to TRBD2. The junction had 11 bases not matched to a gene; V was cut back by 4 bases and J by 4 bases. This CDR3 spans 17 amino acids. Germline V gene data show CDR1 as SGDLS and CDR2 as YYNGEE. The DNA of the CDR3 is TGTGCCAGCAGCTCTCGGGGGGGACTAGCCCTCACCGGGGAGCTGTTTTTT. This codes for CASSSRGGLALTGELFF.